Below, 10 T cell receptor beta chains from the same sample are listed, as sequenced in a study of control samples from healthy donors and cancer patients. Generated by immunoSEQ multiplex PCR, the TCRdb table keeps only in-frame clones and is missing some. The data contain about 150,000 clones, roughly 94% of them singletons. The sample was PBMCs. These TCRs come from a man between 60 and 75 years old with colorectal cancer.

This chain links TRBV5-6 with TRBJ1-1; TRBD1 is a possible D gene (6 bases). Trimming removed 5 bases from V and 4 bases from J, with 9 bases in between. Per germline, CDR1 SGHDT and CDR2 YYEEEE. The CDR3 is 12 amino acids. The CDR3 bases are TGTGCCAGCAGTCACAGGGCCACTGAAGCTTTCTTT. Protein: CASSHRATEAFF.

The chain links TRBV13 to TRBJ2-3; TRBD2 matches 11 bases. The trim removed 5 bases at V and 4 bases at J, leaving 5 bases unmatched. The CDR3 is 15 amino acids. The germline gives CDR1 PRHDT, CDR2 FYEKMQ (reference sequence). The CDR3 bases are TGTGCCAGCAGCCATAGCGGGGGGGTTGCAGATACGCAGTATTTT. Encoded protein: CASSHSGGVADTQYF.

V usage is TRBV29-1 and J usage is TRBJ1-2; maybe TRBD1 (5 bases). There are 13 residues in the CDR3. Trimming stripped 5 bases from V and 4 bases from J, with 14 bases between. CDR1 and CDR2 from the germline V gene are SQVTM and ANQGSEA. CDR3 coding DNA: TGCAGCGTTCAAAGCCCTGGGGGCTATGGCTACACCTTC. Translating it yields CSVQSPGGYGYTF.

CDR3 region: CASSLQLARAFF. DNA for the CDR3: TGTGCCAGCAGTTTACAGTTGGCGAGGGCTTTCTTT. The chain has TRBV12-3 or TRBV12-4 and TRBJ1-1; D unresolved. Trimming removed 2 bases at V and 11 bases at J, with 12 bases between. This CDR3 has 12 amino acids.

The chain employs TRBV5-4 and TRBJ2-1, with 8 bases aligning to TRBD1. V lost 0 bases and J lost 5; bases outside the gene matches: 1. The CDR3 consists of 14 residues. Germline CDR1 and CDR2: SGHNT and YYREEE (reference sequence). The DNA for the CDR3 is TGTGCCAGCAGCTTGGGACAGGGGAACAATGAGCAGTTCTTC. Protein: CASSLGQGNNEQFF.

This clone appeared once. The J gene is TRBJ2-5, the V gene TRBV6-2 or TRBV6-3; D gene uncertain. The V end lost 0 bases, the J end lost 3 bases, and 8 bases lay between the germline ends. Germline values: CDR1 MNHEY, CDR2 SVGEGT. CDR3 length: 14 residues. In DNA form, the CDR3 reads TGTGCCAGCAGTTACTCGATGGCTGAAGAGACCCAGTACTTC. Residues: CASSYSMAEETQYF.

CDR3 bases: TGTGCCAGTAGTATAGATATAGGCACAGATACGCAGTATTTT. It translates to CASSIDIGTDTQYF. The genes are TRBV19 and TRBJ2-3; D call uncertain. The length of the CDR3 is 14 residues. The germline gives CDR1 LNHDA, CDR2 SQIVND (reference sequence). V gave up 0 bases and J gave up 1 base, with 5 bases separating them.

J is TRBJ1-2 and V is TRBV6-5; 9 bases match TRBD1. The CDR3 is 15 amino acids. Germline-derived CDR1 and CDR2 are MNHEY and SVGAGI. V shed 8 bases, J shed 1 base, and the junction held 8 bases outside the gene matches. The CDR3 nucleotides are TGTGCCAGCTTAAGGGGACAGGGAGGTAACTATGGCTACACCTTC. It translates to CASLRGQGGNYGYTF.

The chain employs TRBV20-1 and TRBJ2-1, with D uncertain. The germline CDR1 and CDR2 sequences are DFQATT and SNEGSKA (reference sequence). V lost 6 bases, J lost 8 bases, and 11 bases lay in between. The CDR3 consists of 11 residues. DNA for the CDR3: TGCAGTGCGGCCCCGGGCGATGAGCAGTTCTTC. It is translated as CSAAPGDEQFF.

As DNA, the CDR3 is TGTGCCAGTAGTATAGGCGCCATGAGTCTGTCCCTCCACTTT. Protein: CASSIGAMSLSLHF. V usage is TRBV19 and J usage is TRBJ1-6, with D hard to call. CDR1 is LNHDA, CDR2 SQIVND, per germline (reference sequence). Trimming left V 1 base short and J 14 bases short, with 15 bases between. This CDR3 is built from 14 residues.